Described below is a single T cell receptor beta chain sequence and its context. The sample originates from a study of blood T cell repertoires in COVID-19. About the study: The United States, Italy and Spain supplied acute and convalescent COVID-19 samples. T cells, B-cell-depleted T cells, or PBMCs provided the cDNA or gDNA that served as material.

Under the authors' procedure: The assay estimated nucleated cells by amplifying reference gene primers. TCRdb's table, derived via immunoSEQ multiplex PCR, lists solely in-frame clones and lacks some. V, J and clone size reflect that table, while D and trimming were determined from the DNA. The sample yields 110,000 to 150,000 clones, 80% seen once. The CDR3 extends over 14 amino acids. The V end was cut by 5 bases, the J end by 6 bases, with 14 bases between. CDR1 and CDR2 from the germline V gene are LNHDA and SQIVND (reference sequence). What was sequenced was peripheral blood. This receptor was obtained from a woman aged 45-60 years with acute or convalescent COVID-19. The gene calls are TRBV19 and TRBJ1-5, with D possibly TRBD1 on 5 matching bases. The CDR3 protein is CASSSLREGQPQHF. The CDR3 nucleotides are TGTGCCAGTAGTTCACTCAGGGAGGGTCAGCCCCAGCATTTT.